Shown below are 15 T cell receptor beta chains from a single sample sequenced in a study of response to subunit inactivated influenza vaccine (dated by TCRdb to the late 2010s). The library was obtained by RT-PCR. Sequencing was performed on an Illumina HiSeq 2500. The public reads were reanalyzed by TCRdb: fastp trimming at Q25, MiXCR alignment, in-frame beta chains only. Entries that share a CDR3 protein sequence are merged under the most common genes and DNA. The sample data list roughly 500,000 distinct CDR3 sequences, and roughly 23% of these were observed just once. Under 3.5% of the sample comes from the top ten. Separately, the same data were catalogued under a study of T cells expressing NK-cell markers. As noted in the second study: The TCR beta cDNA libraries were made using 5'RACE template switching, a step that added both a universal primer site and unique molecular identifiers.

The sequenced sample was CD4+ T cells sorted from PBMCs, obtained 12 days after vaccination. The source is a man in his fifties or sixties who received an inactivated influenza vaccine. Donor details come from another sample of the same person, matched by shared clones.

A few counts support this clonotype. The V gene is TRBV12-3 or TRBV12-4, the J gene TRBJ2-7; 8 bases line up with TRBD2. The CDR3 consists of 14 residues. The J segment lost 5 bases and the V segment lost 7 bases, leaving 10 bases of the junction unmatched. CDR3 coding DNA: TGTGCCAGCACCCCAGGGGTAGCGGGGAACGAGCAGTACTTC. It yields the protein CASTPGVAGNEQYF.

V is TRBV4-2 and J is TRBJ1-5, with no clear D. This CDR3 is built from 16 residues. Germline lookup yields CDR1 LGHNA and CDR2 YNFKEQ. V was clipped by 0 bases and J by 2 bases, with 11 bases between them. In DNA form, the CDR3 reads TGTGCCAGCAGCCAAGACCCCCCTAGGGGCAATCAGCCCCAGCATTTT. It is translated as CASSQDPPRGNQPQHF.

The chain links TRBV12-3 or TRBV12-4 to TRBJ1-2, with unresolved D. The CDR3 runs 13 residues. Trimming stripped 2 bases from V and 7 bases from J, with 11 bases between. CDR3 DNA: TGTGCCAGCAGTTTAAGCCAGGTTTTTGGCTACACCTTC. Translated: CASSLSQVFGYTF.

This chain uses TRBV29-1 with TRBJ1-1, with D maybe TRBD1 (6 bases). Trimming took off 6 bases at V and 1 base at J, with 15 bases between the two ends. Germline CDR1 and CDR2: SQVTM and ANQGSEA. The CDR3 covers 14 residues. CDR3 coding DNA: TGCAGCGTAAAGAGGACAGTGCAGAACACTGAAGCTTTCTTT. Translation: CSVKRTVQNTEAFF. The whole variable domain, remainder taken from reference TRBV29-1 and TRBJ1-1, is SAVISQKPSRDICQRGTSLTIQCQVDSQVTMMFWYRQQPGQSLTLIATANQGSEATYESGFVIDKFPISRPNLTFSTLTVSNMSPEDSSIYLCSVKRTVQNTEAFFGQGTRLTVV.

There are many counts of this clonotype. V is TRBV4-1 and J is TRBJ1-1; no firm D call. CDR3 length: 15 residues. V dropped 5 bases and J dropped 5 bases, with 18 bases sitting between them. Germline V gives CDR1 MGHRA, CDR2 YSYEKL. In DNA, the CDR3 is TGCGCCAGCAGCAGAACGGGTAGGTCTTGGACTGAAGCTTTCTTT. This encodes CASSRTGRSWTEAFF.

This clonotype was seen only a few times. The chain links TRBV6-5 to TRBJ2-7; no clear D. Germline lookup yields CDR1 MNHEY and CDR2 SVGAGI. Trimming took 7 bases from V and 5 from J, leaving 9 bases between them. The length of the CDR3 is 11 residues. The CDR3: CASTRRDEQYF. CDR3 DNA: TGTGCCAGCACTAGAAGGGACGAGCAGTACTTC.

The table lists this clonotype with a few counts. V gene TRBV3-1 combines with J gene TRBJ2-5; 9 nucleotides align to TRBD1. Germline assignment: CDR1 LGHDT and CDR2 YNNKEL (reference sequence). The V gene end was trimmed by 5 bases and the J gene end by 1 base; junction bases not matched to a gene: 5. The CDR3 is made up of 15 amino acids. In DNA, the CDR3 is TGTGCCAGCAGCGGGACAGGGATCGCCCAAGAGACCCAGTACTTC. Translating gives CASSGTGIAQETQYF.

This clonotype was recorded a few times. The rearrangement links TRBV6-1 to TRBJ1-5; D ambiguous. Deletions cut 5 bases from V and 0 bases from J, with 11 bases between. The CDR3 sequence is 15 residues long. CDR1 is MNHNS, CDR2 SASEGT, per germline. DNA for the CDR3: TGTGCCAGCAGTCTAATGTGGGATAGCAATCAGCCCCAGCATTTT. It yields the protein CASSLMWDSNQPQHF.

The chain couples TRBV7-9 to TRBJ2-2; D is uncertain. CDR1 and CDR2 (germline): SEHNR, FQNEAQ (reference sequence). The CDR3 has 16 amino acids. V was shortened by 3 bases and J by 4 bases, with 15 bases between the two germline ends. CDR3 in amino acids: CASSFSRQPLTGELFF. CDR3 DNA sequence: TGTGCCAGCAGCTTCTCCCGGCAGCCACTCACCGGGGAGCTGTTTTTT.

This clonotype was picked up many times. The V call is TRBV7-2, the J call TRBJ1-2; 8 bases map to TRBD1. J was trimmed by 3 bases and V by 5 bases; bases with no gene match: 8. Germline-derived CDR1 and CDR2 are SGHTA and FQGNSA. The length of the CDR3 is 15 residues. The DNA of the CDR3 is TGTGCCAGCAGCCAAAACGCGGGACAGGACTATGGCTACACCTTC. It codes for CASSQNAGQDYGYTF.

The sample holds many counts of this clonotype. The gene calls are TRBV12-3 or TRBV12-4 and TRBJ1-3; a possible D gene is TRBD1 (5 bases). V lost 6 bases to trimming and J lost 6 bases, with 9 bases between them. CDR3 size: 12 residues. The CDR3 DNA sequence: TGTGCCAGCAGCCTAGGGGAAAACACCATATATTTT. The encoded protein is CASSLGENTIYF.

This clonotype was found a few times. The chain couples TRBV9 to TRBJ2-1; 11 bases agree with TRBD2. CDR1 is SGDLS and CDR2 is YYNGEE in the germline V gene. The CDR3 length is 15 residues. Unmatched junction bases numbered 6, after V lost 4 bases and J lost 6 bases. CDR3 in DNA: TGTGCCAGCAGCACTCGACTAGCGGGACGCAATGAGCAGTTCTTC. Protein product: CASSTRLAGRNEQFF.

The gene calls are TRBV5-1 and TRBJ2-3, with TRBD2 matching over 12 bases. Germline assignment: CDR1 SGHRS and CDR2 YFSETQ. V gave up 4 bases and J gave up 3 bases; unmatched junction bases: 6. CDR3 size: 16 residues. Written as DNA, the CDR3 is TGCGCCAGCAGCCCTATGACTAGCGGGAGTACAGATACGCAGTATTTT. This codes for CASSPMTSGSTDTQYF.

The V and J genes are TRBV12-3 or TRBV12-4 and TRBJ1-3; tentative D call: TRBD1 (5 bases). Between the trimmed V and J ends, which lost 6 bases and 3 bases, there was a span of 12 bases. The CDR3 sequence is 14 residues long. CDR3 residues: CASRATVDGNTIYF. The CDR3 DNA reads TGTGCCAGCAGGGCGACAGTAGATGGAAACACCATATATTTT.

This chain joins TRBV20-1 and TRBJ2-7, with D tentatively TRBD1 or TRBD2 (5 bases each). The CDR3 covers 14 residues. V was cut by 1 base and J by 0 bases, with 10 bases left in between. The germline V gene has CDR1 DFQATT and CDR2 SNEGSKA (reference sequence). CDR3 amino acids: CSARVPGPSYEQYF. CDR3 nucleotide sequence: TGCAGTGCTAGAGTTCCGGGACCCTCCTACGAGCAGTACTTC.